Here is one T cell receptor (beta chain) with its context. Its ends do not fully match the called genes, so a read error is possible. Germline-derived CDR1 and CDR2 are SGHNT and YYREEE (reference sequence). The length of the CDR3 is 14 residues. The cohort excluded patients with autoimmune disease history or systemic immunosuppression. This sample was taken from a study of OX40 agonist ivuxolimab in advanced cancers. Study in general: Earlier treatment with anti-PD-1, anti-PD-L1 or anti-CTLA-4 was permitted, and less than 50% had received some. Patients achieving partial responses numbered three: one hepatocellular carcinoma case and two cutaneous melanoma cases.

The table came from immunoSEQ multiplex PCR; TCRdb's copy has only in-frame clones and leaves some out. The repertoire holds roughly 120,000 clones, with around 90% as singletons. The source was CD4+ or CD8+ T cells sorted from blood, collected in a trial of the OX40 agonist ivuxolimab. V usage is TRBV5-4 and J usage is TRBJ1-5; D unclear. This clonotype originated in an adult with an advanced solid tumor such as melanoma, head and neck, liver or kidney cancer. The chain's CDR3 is CASSLPGSNRPQHF. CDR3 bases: TGTGCCAGCAGCTTACCGGGATCCAATCGGCCCCAGCATTTT. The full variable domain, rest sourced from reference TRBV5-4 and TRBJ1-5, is ETGVTQSPTHLIKTRGQQVTLRCSSQSGHNTVSWYQQALGQGPQFIFQYYREEENGRGNFPPRFSGLQFPNYSSELNVNALELDDSALYLCASSLPGSNRPQHFGDGTRLSIL.